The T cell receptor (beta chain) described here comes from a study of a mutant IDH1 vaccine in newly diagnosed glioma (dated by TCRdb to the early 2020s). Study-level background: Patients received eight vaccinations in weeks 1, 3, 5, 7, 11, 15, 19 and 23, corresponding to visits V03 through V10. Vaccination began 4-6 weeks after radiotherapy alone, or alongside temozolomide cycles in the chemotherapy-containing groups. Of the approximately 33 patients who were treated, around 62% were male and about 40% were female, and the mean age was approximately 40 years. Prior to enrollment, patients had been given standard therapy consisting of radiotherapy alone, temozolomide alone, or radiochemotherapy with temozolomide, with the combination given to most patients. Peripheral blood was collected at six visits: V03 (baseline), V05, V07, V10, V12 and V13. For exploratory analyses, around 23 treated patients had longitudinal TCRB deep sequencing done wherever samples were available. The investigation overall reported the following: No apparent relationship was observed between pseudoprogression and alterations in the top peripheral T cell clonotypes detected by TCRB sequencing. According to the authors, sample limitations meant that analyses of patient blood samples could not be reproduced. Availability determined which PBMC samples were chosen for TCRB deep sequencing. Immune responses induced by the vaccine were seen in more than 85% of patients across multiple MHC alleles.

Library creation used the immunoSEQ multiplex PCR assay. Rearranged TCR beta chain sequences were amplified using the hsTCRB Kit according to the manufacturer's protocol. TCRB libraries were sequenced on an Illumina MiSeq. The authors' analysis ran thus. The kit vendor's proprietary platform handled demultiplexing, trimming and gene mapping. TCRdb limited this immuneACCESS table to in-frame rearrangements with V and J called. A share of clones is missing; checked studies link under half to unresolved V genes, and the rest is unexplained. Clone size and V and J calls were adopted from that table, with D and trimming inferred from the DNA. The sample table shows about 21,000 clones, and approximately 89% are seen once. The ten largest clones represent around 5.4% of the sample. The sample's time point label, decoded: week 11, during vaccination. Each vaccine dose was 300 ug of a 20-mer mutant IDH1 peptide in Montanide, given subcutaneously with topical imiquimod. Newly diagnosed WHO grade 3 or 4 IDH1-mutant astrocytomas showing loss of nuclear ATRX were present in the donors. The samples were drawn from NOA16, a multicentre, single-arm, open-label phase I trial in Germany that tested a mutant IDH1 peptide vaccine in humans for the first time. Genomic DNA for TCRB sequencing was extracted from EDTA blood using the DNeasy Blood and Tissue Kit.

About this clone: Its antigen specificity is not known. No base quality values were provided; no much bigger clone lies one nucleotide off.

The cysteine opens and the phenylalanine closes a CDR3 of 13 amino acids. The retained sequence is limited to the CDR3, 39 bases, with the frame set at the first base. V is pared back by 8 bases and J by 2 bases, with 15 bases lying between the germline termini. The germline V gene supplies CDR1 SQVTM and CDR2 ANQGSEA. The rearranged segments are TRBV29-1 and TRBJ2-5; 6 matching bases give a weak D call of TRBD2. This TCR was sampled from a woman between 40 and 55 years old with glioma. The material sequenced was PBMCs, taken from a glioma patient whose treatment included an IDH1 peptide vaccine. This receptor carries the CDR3 CSPGASLQETQYF. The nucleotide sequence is TGCAGCCCGGGAGCTAGCCTACAAGAGACCCAGTACTTC.